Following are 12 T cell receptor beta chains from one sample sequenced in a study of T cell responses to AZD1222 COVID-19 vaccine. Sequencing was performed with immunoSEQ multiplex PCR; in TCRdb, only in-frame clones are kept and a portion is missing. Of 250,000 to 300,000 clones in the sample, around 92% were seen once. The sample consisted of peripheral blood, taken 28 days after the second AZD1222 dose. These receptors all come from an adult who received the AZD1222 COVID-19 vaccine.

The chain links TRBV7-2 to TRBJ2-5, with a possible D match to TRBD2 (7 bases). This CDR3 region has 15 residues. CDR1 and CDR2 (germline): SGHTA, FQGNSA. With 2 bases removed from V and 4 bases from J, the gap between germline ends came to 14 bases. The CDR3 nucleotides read TGTGCCAGCAGCTTAATCGGGGGGCGCGGAGAGACCCAGTACTTC. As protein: CASSLIGGRGETQYF.

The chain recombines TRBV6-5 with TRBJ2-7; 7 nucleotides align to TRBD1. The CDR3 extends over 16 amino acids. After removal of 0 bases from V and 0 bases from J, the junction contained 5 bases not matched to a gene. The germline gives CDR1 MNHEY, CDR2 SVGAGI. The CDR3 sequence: CASSYSVGQVSYEQYF. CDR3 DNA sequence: TGTGCCAGCAGTTACTCGGTAGGACAGGTCTCCTACGAGCAGTACTTC.

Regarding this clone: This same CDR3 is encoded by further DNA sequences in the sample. The CDR3 DNA sequence: TGTGCCAGTAGTATTGGGAGTAACTATGGCTACACCTTC. This sequence encodes CASSIGSNYGYTF. The genes are TRBV19 and TRBJ1-2; no firm D call. The CDR3 length is 13 residues. Germline CDR1 reads LNHDA; CDR2 reads SQIVND (reference sequence). Trimming took off 3 bases at V and 1 base at J, with 6 bases between the two ends.

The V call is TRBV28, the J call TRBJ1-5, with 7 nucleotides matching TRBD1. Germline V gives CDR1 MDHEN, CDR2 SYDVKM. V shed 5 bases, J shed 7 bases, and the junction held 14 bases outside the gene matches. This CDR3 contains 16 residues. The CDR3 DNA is TGTGCCAGCAGTCCGGCCAGGGGGGCTTTCACGCAGCCCCAGCATTTT. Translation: CASSPARGAFTQPQHF.

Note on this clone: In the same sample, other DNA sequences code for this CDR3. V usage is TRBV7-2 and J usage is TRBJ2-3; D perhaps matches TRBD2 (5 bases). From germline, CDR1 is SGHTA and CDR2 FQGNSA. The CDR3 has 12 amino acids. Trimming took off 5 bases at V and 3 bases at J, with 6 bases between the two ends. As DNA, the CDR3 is TGTGCCAGCAGCCGAGGGACAGATACGCAGTATTTT. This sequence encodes CASSRGTDTQYF.

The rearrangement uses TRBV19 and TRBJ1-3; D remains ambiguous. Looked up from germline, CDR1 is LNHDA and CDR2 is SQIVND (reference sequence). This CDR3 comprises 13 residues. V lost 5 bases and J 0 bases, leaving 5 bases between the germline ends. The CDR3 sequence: CASSGSSGNTIYF. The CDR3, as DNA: TGTGCCAGTAGTGGAAGCTCTGGAAACACCATATATTTT.

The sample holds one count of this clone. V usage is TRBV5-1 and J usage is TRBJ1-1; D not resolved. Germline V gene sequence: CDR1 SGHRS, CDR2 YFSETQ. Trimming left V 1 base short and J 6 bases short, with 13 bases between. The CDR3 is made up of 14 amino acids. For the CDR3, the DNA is TGCGCCAGCAGCTTGTCGGGAGCGTGGGCTGAAGCTTTCTTT. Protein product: CASSLSGAWAEAFF.

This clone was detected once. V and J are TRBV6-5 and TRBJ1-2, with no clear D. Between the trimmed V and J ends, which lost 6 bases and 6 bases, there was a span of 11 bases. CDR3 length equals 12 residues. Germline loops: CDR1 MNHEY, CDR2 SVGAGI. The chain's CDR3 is CASSSPWDGYTF. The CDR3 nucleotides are TGTGCCAGCAGCAGCCCCTGGGATGGCTACACCTTC.

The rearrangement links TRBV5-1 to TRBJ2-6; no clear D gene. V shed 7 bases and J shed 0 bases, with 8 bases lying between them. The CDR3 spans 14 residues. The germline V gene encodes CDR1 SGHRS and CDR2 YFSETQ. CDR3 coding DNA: TGCGCCAGCGGCCCTTACTCTGGGGCCAACGTCCTGACTTTC. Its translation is CASGPYSGANVLTF.

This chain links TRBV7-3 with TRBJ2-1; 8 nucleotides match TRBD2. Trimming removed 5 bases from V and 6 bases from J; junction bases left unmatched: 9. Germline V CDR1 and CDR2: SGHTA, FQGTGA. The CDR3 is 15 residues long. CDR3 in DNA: TGTGCCAGCAGCCCCAGCGGGAGTAGGACCAATGAGCAGTTCTTC. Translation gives CASSPSGSRTNEQFF.

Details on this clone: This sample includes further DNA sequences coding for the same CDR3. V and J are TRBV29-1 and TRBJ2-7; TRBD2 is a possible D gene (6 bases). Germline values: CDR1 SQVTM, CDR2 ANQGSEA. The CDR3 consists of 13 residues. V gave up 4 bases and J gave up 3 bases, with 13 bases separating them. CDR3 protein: CSVGGQGGYEQYF. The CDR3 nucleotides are TGCAGCGTTGGGGGTCAGGGAGGCTACGAGCAGTACTTC.

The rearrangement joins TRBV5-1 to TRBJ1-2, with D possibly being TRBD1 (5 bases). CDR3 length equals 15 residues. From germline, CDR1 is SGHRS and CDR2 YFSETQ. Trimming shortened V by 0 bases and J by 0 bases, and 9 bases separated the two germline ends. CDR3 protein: CASSLEPGTNYGYTF. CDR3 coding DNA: TGCGCCAGCAGCTTGGAGCCAGGGACTAACTATGGCTACACCTTC.